These 12 T cell receptor beta chains were sequenced from one sample in a study of T cell changes during pregnancy in multiple sclerosis. Using immunoSEQ multiplex PCR, the repertoire was profiled, and TCRdb retains in-frame clones only, with some absent. The sample yields fewer than 45,000 clones, more than 90% seen once. The sample here was CD4+ T cells from peripheral blood mononuclear cells, taken in the first trimester of pregnancy. These receptors came from a female donor with multiple sclerosis, enrolled in a pregnancy study.

The rearrangement uses TRBV9 and TRBJ2-2, with 15 bases aligning to TRBD2. The CDR3 is made up of 19 amino acids. From germline, CDR1 is SGDLS and CDR2 YYNGEE. The V gene end was trimmed by 0 bases and the J gene end by 5 bases; junction bases not matched to a gene: 8. This CDR3 is CASSVGAGTSGRYTGELFF. As DNA, the CDR3 is TGTGCCAGCAGCGTAGGGGCAGGGACTAGCGGGAGGTATACCGGGGAGCTGTTTTTT.

The chain joins TRBV15 to TRBJ2-7; D gene uncertain. V dropped 3 bases and J dropped 3 bases, with 6 bases sitting between them. In germline, CDR1 is LNHNV, CDR2 YYDKDF (reference sequence). CDR3 length: 12 amino acids. CDR3 nucleotides: TGTGCCACCAGCAGTAACAACTACGAGCAGTACTTC. As protein: CATSSNNYEQYF.

The rearrangement joins TRBV6-5 to TRBJ1-2; 8 nucleotides agree with TRBD1. This CDR3 spans 12 amino acids. CDR1 MNHEY and CDR2 SVGAGI come from the germline V gene. V lost 6 bases and J lost 6; bases outside the gene matches: 3. CDR3 sequence: CASRTGAHGYTF. The DNA for the CDR3 is TGTGCCAGCAGGACAGGGGCGCATGGCTACACCTTC.

The chain couples TRBV6-1 to TRBJ2-3; the D gene is possibly TRBD2 (6 bases). V was clipped by 8 bases and J by 1 base, with 13 bases between them. Germline CDR1 is MNHNS and CDR2 is SASEGT. This CDR3 is 14 amino acids long. CDR3 amino acids: CASLDWRGTDTQYF. CDR3 nucleotide sequence: TGTGCCAGCCTTGATTGGAGGGGCACAGATACGCAGTATTTT.

The chain recombines TRBV19 with TRBJ2-7, with a weak D call TRBD1 (5 bases). The V and J ends lost 3 bases and 3 bases respectively, with 12 bases between them. Looked up from germline, CDR1 is LNHDA and CDR2 is SQIVND (reference sequence). This CDR3 region has 14 residues. In DNA form, the CDR3 reads TGTGCCAGTAGTATCGGACACATCTTCTACGAGCAGTACTTC. It translates to CASSIGHIFYEQYF.

The CDR3 nucleotides are TGTGCCAGCACCCCGAGTAGTATTGACTACAATGAGCAGTTCTTC. This sequence encodes CASTPSSIDYNEQFF. V is TRBV28 and J is TRBJ2-1, with D unclear. The V gene's germline CDR1 is MDHEN and CDR2 SYDVKM. Trimming cost V 7 bases and J 3 bases, with 16 bases left between them. The CDR3 length is 15 residues. The full variable domain, with the rest looked up from reference TRBV28 and TRBJ2-1, is DVKVTQSSRYLVKRTGEKVFLECVQDMDHENMFWYRQDPGLGLRLIYFSYDVKMKEKGDIPEGYSVSREKKERFSLILESASTNQTSMYLCASTPSSIDYNEQFFGPGTRLTVL.

This clone was picked up one time. V gene TRBV5-8 combines with J gene TRBJ1-2; 11 bases line up with TRBD1. The germline CDR1 and CDR2 sequences are SGHTS and YDEGEE. The CDR3 covers 16 residues. V was clipped by 5 bases and J by 2 bases; unmatched bases: 8. CDR3 region: CASSLWDRGYNYGYTF. The CDR3 DNA sequence: TGTGCCAGCAGTCTTTGGGACAGGGGGTACAACTATGGCTACACCTTC. Supplemented by reference TRBV5-8 and TRBJ1-2, the full variable domain reads EAGVTQSPTHLIKTRGQQATLRCSPISGHTSVYWYQQALGLGLQFLLWYDEGEERNRGNFPPRFSGRQFPNYSSELNVNALELEDSALYLCASSLWDRGYNYGYTFGSGTRLTVV.

The chain uses TRBV5-1 and TRBJ2-7; the D gene is possibly TRBD1 (5 bases). The germline V gene has CDR1 SGHRS and CDR2 YFSETQ. V lost 0 bases to trimming and J lost 1 base, with 8 bases between them. This CDR3 is built from 14 residues. In nucleotides, the CDR3 is TGCGCCAGCAGCTTGGATACAGGATCCTACGAGCAGTACTTC. It encodes CASSLDTGSYEQYF.

This clone was seen a few times. The J gene is TRBJ1-1, the V gene TRBV29-1; D gene ambiguous. This CDR3 is built from 13 residues. Trimming shortened V by 4 bases and J by 0 bases, and 9 bases separated the two germline ends. Germline CDR1 reads SQVTM; CDR2 reads ANQGSEA. The DNA for the CDR3 is TGCAGCGTTGCCAGGATCATGAACACTGAAGCTTTCTTT. Translating it yields CSVARIMNTEAFF.

V and J are TRBV9 and TRBJ2-1, with TRBD1 as a possible D gene (6 bases). CDR3 length: 16 residues. V dropped 4 bases and J dropped 3 bases, with 17 bases sitting between them. The germline V gene encodes CDR1 SGDLS and CDR2 YYNGEE. The DNA for the CDR3 is TGTGCCAGCAGCCTCGGACAGACTATCAACTACAATGAGCAGTTCTTC. It is translated as CASSLGQTINYNEQFF.

This chain uses TRBV7-3 with TRBJ2-1; TRBD2 might be the D (5 bases). V was cut by 5 bases and J by 10 bases, with 15 bases left in between. This CDR3 region has 13 residues. Per germline, CDR1 SGHTA and CDR2 FQGTGA. The CDR3 nucleotides read TGTGCCAGCAGCCCTCCAGCGGCGGCAGAGCAGTTCTTC. Translated, it gives CASSPPAAAEQFF.

This chain connects TRBV6-1 to TRBJ2-7; weak D call: TRBD1 (5 bases). CDR3 length equals 15 residues. Trimming removed 3 bases at V and 6 bases at J, with 18 bases between. The germline V gene has CDR1 MNHNS and CDR2 SASEGT. CDR3 in DNA: TGTGCCAGCAGTGATCGACAGTCAGGTACGGTCGAGCAGTACTTC. This codes for CASSDRQSGTVEQYF.